Below, 6 T cell receptor beta chains from the same sample are listed, as sequenced in a study of CD8 T cells in ankylosing spondylitis. One entry per CDR3 protein, called by TCRdb with MiXCR from the 5' RACE reads. This sample has about 42,000 distinct CDR3 sequences; just under 4% occur once, and the top ten carry 3% to 4%. Sequences were obtained from blood, either unsorted or a sorted T cell fraction (not recorded which). The receptors stem from a female donor with ankylosing spondylitis or in good health (not recorded which).

This clonotype was seen at least ten times. The gene calls are TRBV9 and TRBJ2-7; 10 bases are shared with TRBD1. This CDR3 is built from 16 residues. CDR1 SGDLS and CDR2 YYNGEE come from the germline V gene. V lost 4 bases and J lost 4; bases outside the gene matches: 11. In DNA, the CDR3 is TGTGCCAGCAGCCCTCGAACCGGGACAGGGGTTTACGAGCAGTACTTC. Translated: CASSPRTGTGVYEQYF.

This clonotype was seen at least ten times. V usage is TRBV9 and J usage is TRBJ2-2; 8 bases are shared with TRBD2. This CDR3 region has 17 residues. Germline CDR1 SGDLS, CDR2 YYNGEE. V was pared by 0 bases and J by 4 bases, with 8 bases of the junction left unmatched. The DNA of the CDR3 is TGTGCCAGCAGCGTAGAGTTAGGGACTAGTCTCACCGGGGAGCTGTTTTTT. Encoded protein: CASSVELGTSLTGELFF.

This chain links TRBV9 with TRBJ2-3; TRBD2 matches at 8 bases. The CDR3 covers 17 residues. V was clipped by 4 bases and J by 5 bases; unmatched bases: 15. Germline V gives CDR1 SGDLS, CDR2 YYNGEE. In DNA form, the CDR3 reads TGTGCCAGCAGCCTCGGACCCGGGGGGGGCTTTAAAGATACGCAGTATTTT. Amino acid sequence: CASSLGPGGGFKDTQYF.

The chain uses TRBV9 and TRBJ2-5; D gene unclear. Germline CDR1 SGDLS, CDR2 YYNGEE. Trimming removed 4 bases at V and 0 bases at J, with 10 bases between. The CDR3 has 14 residues. CDR3 nucleotide sequence: TGTGCCAGCAGCCCGGACGTACACCAAGAGACCCAGTACTTC. Amino acids: CASSPDVHQETQYF.

By share, this clonotype counts as medium-sized. V is TRBV9 and J is TRBJ1-3; D is uncertain. Germline V gene data show CDR1 as SGDLS and CDR2 as YYNGEE. The CDR3 contains 15 residues. Trimming stripped 3 bases from V and 0 bases from J, with 10 bases between. The CDR3 DNA follows: TGTGCCAGCAGCGACGACGGCTACTCTGGAAACACCATATATTTT. Its protein product is CASSDDGYSGNTIYF. Combining the CDR3 with reference TRBV9 and TRBJ1-3 gives the whole variable domain DSGVTQTPKHLITATGQRVTLRCSPRSGDLSVYWYQQSLDQGLQFLIQYYNGEERAKGNILERFSAQQFPDLHSELNLSSLELGDSALYFCASSDDGYSGNTIYFGEGSWLTVV.

This clonotype was seen many times. The rearrangement joins TRBV9 to TRBJ1-1; no firm D call. Germline CDR1 SGDLS, CDR2 YYNGEE. Between the trimmed V and J ends, which lost 4 bases and 5 bases, there was a span of 15 bases. This CDR3 spans 14 amino acids. The CDR3 nucleotides are TGTGCCAGCAGCTCTAGTACCGTGAGAACTGAAGCTTTCTTT. It translates to CASSSSTVRTEAFF.